The TCR beta chain described here comes from a study of T cell clusters in autoimmune cytopenias. TRB was amplified from approximately 230 ng of peripheral blood genomic DNA per sample. The CDR3 runs to 15 residues. Germline V gives CDR1 MNHEY, CDR2 SVGEGT. According to its frequency, this clonotype is medium-sized. As yet, its antigen is unknown. TRB rearrangements were amplified by touch-down multiplex PCR with mixed TRB-A/B primers. From the multiplex PCR reads, TCRdb lists one entry per CDR3 protein and no DNA. Its table records approximately 6,000 distinct CDR3 sequences. Findings and limits, study-wide: Exclusive TRB clusters were almost three-fold more numerous in healthy donors than in active autoimmune hepatitis.

The receptor was isolated from a human donor with an autoimmune cytopenia or autoimmune hepatitis (not recorded which). The chain has TRBV6-2 or TRBV6-3 and TRBJ2-2; TCRdb's D call, TRBD2, is unchecked because there is no DNA. The sequenced sample was peripheral blood. The CDR3 reads CASSPELRATGELFF.